A single sample is the source of the 5 T cell receptor beta chains below, sequenced in a study of blood T cells in healthy people across ages. For the second PCR, which ran for about 6 to 11 cycles, a sample-barcoded 5' primer and a J-beta primer mix were used. From the 5' RACE reads, TCRdb called clonotypes with MiXCR, one entry per CDR3 protein. The data show some 930,000 distinct CDR3 sequences, with roughly 29% seen just once and more than 8.5% held by the top ten. These same data were also listed under a study on T cells of mothers and their children.

The sequencing input was blood. All receptors derive from a woman between 40 and 50 years old in good health.

In its sample, this clonotype was seen a few times. The V call is TRBV7-2, the J call TRBJ2-3, with TRBD2 identical over 8 bases. V dropped 2 bases and J dropped 3; count of bases not matched to a gene: 7. Germline V gene lookup returns CDR1 SGHTA and CDR2 FQGNSA. This CDR3 has 16 residues. The CDR3 bases are TGTGCCAGCAGCTTACAGGCGGGGGGCGGAACAGATACGCAGTATTTT. Residues: CASSLQAGGGTDTQYF.

V and J are TRBV28 and TRBJ2-7, with TRBD2 matching over 9 bases. The V segment lost 6 bases and the J segment 7 bases; nucleotides outside the gene matches: 13. Germline-derived CDR1 and CDR2 are MDHEN and SYDVKM. CDR3 length equals 15 residues. This CDR3 is CASSDTSGQLNEQYF. The CDR3 DNA reads as TGTGCCAGCAGCGATACTAGCGGGCAACTAAATGAGCAGTACTTC.

This clonotype was seen repeatedly, ten times or more. This rearrangement joins TRBV7-9 to TRBJ2-6; perhaps D is TRBD1 or TRBD2 (6 bases each). The CDR3 has 17 amino acids. Germline lookup yields CDR1 SEHNR and CDR2 FQNEAQ (reference sequence). The germline V and J ends were trimmed by 1 base and 2 bases, with 12 bases remaining between them. The chain's CDR3 is CASSLDPGAPGANVLTF. CDR3 in DNA: TGTGCCAGCAGCTTAGACCCGGGGGCGCCTGGGGCCAACGTCCTGACTTTC.

J is TRBJ1-1 and V is TRBV10-3, with D possibly TRBD1 on 6 matching bases. CDR1 is ENHRY, CDR2 SYGVKD, per germline. V lost 1 base, J lost 2 bases, and 8 bases lay in between. The CDR3 spans 14 residues. The CDR3 spells CAISEWGRNTEAFF. DNA for the CDR3: TGTGCCATCAGTGAGTGGGGGCGCAACACTGAAGCTTTCTTT.

This clonotype is a singleton in its sample. At one boundary the junction diverges from the germline segment, which might be a read error. The genes are TRBV29-1 and TRBJ2-5; possibly TRBD1 or TRBD2 for D (6 bases each). Germline V gene lookup returns CDR1 SQVTM and CDR2 ANQGSEA. The CDR3 is 13 residues long. CDR3 protein: CSGGGGYQEAQYF. CDR3 bases: TGCAGTGGCGGAGGGGGGTACCAAGAGGCCCAGTACTTC.